This TCR beta chain stems from a study of shared clonotypes between healthy human individuals. Here immunoSEQ multiplex PCR was the method, and the copy in TCRdb shows in-frame clones only, minus some. The sample holds 450,000 to 550,000 clones, less than 85% seen once. Germline values: CDR1 SGDLS, CDR2 YYNGEE. The CDR3 has 14 residues. Trimming stripped 0 bases from V and 3 bases from J, with 7 bases between. The sequencing input was PBMCs. The sequence derives from a woman aged 40 to 55 in good health. Some clones in this sample may be carry-over from other donors' samples. J is TRBJ2-1 and V is TRBV9; D might be TRBD2 (6 bases). The CDR3 DNA reads as TGTGCCAGCAGCGTAGACGGGAGCTACAATGAGCAGTTCTTC. It specifies CASSVDGSYNEQFF.